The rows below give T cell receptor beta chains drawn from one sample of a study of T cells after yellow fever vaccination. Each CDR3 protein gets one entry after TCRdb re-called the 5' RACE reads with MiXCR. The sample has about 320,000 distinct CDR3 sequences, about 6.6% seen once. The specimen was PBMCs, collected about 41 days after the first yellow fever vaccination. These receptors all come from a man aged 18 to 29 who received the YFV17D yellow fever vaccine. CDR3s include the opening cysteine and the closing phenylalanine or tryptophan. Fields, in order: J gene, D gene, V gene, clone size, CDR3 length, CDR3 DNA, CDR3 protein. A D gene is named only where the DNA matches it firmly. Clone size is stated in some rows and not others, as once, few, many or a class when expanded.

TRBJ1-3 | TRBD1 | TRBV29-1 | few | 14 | TGCAGCGTAATTCCACAGGGGGAAGGGGACACCATATATTTT | CSVIPQGEGDTIYF
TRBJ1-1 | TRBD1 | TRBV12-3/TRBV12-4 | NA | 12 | TGTGCCAGCAGTCCCTGGACAGGGAGTGCTTTCTTT | CASSPWTGSAFF
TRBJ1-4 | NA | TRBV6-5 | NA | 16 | TGTGCCAGCAGTTACTCGTCCAGGGGAGGGATGTTGGAACTGTTTTTT | CASSYSSRGGMLELFF
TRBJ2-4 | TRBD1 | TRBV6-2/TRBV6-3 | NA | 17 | TGTGCCAGCAGTTCACAAGTCGACAGGGCAGCCAAAAACATTCAGTACTTC | CASSSQVDRAAKNIQYF
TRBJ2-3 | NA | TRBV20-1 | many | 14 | TGCAGTGCGGCGGGACAGAAGATCACAGATACGCAGTATTTT | CSAAGQKITDTQYF
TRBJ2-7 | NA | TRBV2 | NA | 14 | TGTGCCAGCACCCGAGTAGGGGAGACCTACGAGCAGTACTTC | CASTRVGETYEQYF
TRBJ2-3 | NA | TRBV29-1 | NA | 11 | TGCAGCGTTGAGCTGATGGGGTCGCAGTATTTT | CSVELMGSQYF
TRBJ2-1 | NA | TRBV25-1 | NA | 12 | TGTGCCAGCAGTGTTGGTTTGCAGGAGCAGTTCTTC | CASSVGLQEQFF
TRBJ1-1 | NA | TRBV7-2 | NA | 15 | TGTGCCAGCAGCTTAGGTGCGGACTTGAACACTGAAGCTTTCTTT | CASSLGADLNTEAFF
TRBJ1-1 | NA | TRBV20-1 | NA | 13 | TGCAGTGCTAGAGCTAAGGGGAGGACTGAAGCTTTCTTT | CSARAKGRTEAFF
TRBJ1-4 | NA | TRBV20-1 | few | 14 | TGCAGTGCTAGACCCGCCTTAGGAGTTGAAAAACTGTTTTTT | CSARPALGVEKLFF
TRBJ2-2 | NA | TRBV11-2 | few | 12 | TGTGCCAGCTGTGGAAACACCGGGGAGCTGTTTTTT | CASCGNTGELFF
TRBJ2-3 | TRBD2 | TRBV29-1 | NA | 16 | TGCAGCGTTGAAGTGCTAGCGGGGATAAGCACAGATACGCAGTATTTT | CSVEVLAGISTDTQYF
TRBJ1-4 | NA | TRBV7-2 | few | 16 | TGTGCCAGCAGCTTAGGGGGCGGGAGACGGCATGAAAAACTGTTTTTT | CASSLGGGRRHEKLFF
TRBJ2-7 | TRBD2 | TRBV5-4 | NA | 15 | TGTGCCAGCAGTAGCGGGGGGCGCCTCCACTACGAGCAGTACTTC | CASSSGGRLHYEQYF
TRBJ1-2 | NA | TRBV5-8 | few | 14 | TGTGCCAGCAGCTTTTTGTTGCTGGGCTATGGCTACACCTTC | CASSFLLLGYGYTF
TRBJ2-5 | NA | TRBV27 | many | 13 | TGTGCCAGCAGTCGAACATCGCAAGAGACCCAGTACTTC | CASSRTSQETQYF
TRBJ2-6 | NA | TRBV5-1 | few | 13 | TGCGCCAGCAGCTTCGAGGGGGCCAACGTCCTGACTTTC | CASSFEGANVLTF
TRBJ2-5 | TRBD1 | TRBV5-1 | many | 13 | TGCGCCAGCTCGGGACAGGGCGGGGAGACCCAGTACTTC | CASSGQGGETQYF
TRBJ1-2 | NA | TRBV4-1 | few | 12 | TGCGCCAGCAGCCAACAGGAGTATGGCTACACCTTC | CASSQQEYGYTF
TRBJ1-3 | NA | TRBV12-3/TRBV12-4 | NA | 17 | TGTGCCAGCAGTTTATTGGGCATATCTTTTGTTGGAAACACCATATATTTT | CASSLLGISFVGNTIYF
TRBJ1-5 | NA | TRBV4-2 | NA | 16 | TGTGCCAGCAGCCAAGTTCCCCTCCAAAGGGGTCAGCCCCAGCATTTT | CASSQVPLQRGQPQHF
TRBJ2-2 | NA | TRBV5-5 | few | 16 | TGTGCCAGCAGCTTGGCCGCAGGGCTCGACACCGGGGAGCTGTTTTTT | CASSLAAGLDTGELFF
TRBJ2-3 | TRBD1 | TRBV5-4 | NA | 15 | TGTGCCAGCAGCGAGGGGACAGGGGGCACAGATACGCAGTATTTT | CASSEGTGGTDTQYF
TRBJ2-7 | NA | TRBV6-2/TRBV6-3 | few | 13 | TGTGCCAGCAGTCTCTCCGGGACGGGAGAGCAGTACTTC | CASSLSGTGEQYF
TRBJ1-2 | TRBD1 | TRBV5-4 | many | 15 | TGTGCCAGCAGCTTGCCAGGGGGCGAGGACTATGGCTACACCTTC | CASSLPGGEDYGYTF
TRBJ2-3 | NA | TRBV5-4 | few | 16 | TGTGCCAGCAGCTTTAAAGTTGGAGTTAGCACAGATACGCAGTATTTT | CASSFKVGVSTDTQYF
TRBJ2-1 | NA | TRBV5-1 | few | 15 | TGCGCCAGCAGTCCTACAGGGATTTCCTACAATGAGCAGTTCTTC | CASSPTGISYNEQFF
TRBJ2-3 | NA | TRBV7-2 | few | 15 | TGTGCCAGCAGCTTAGCGGCAGGGAGGCCAGATACGCAGTATTTT | CASSLAAGRPDTQYF
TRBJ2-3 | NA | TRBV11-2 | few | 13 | TGTGCCAGCAGCGAAGACTGGGGAGATACGCAGTATTTT | CASSEDWGDTQYF
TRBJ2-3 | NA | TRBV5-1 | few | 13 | TGCGCCAGCAGCTTCCAGGGTTTAGATACGCAGTATTTT | CASSFQGLDTQYF
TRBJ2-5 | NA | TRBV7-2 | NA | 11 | TGTGCCAGCAGCCTCAACCGGGTGAAGTACTTC | CASSLNRVKYF
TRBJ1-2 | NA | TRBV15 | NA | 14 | TGTGCCACCAGCAGAGCCGGGACCGGGTATGGCTACACCTTC | CATSRAGTGYGYTF
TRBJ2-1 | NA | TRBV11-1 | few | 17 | TGTGCCAGCAGCTCTTCCCGGGGTCAGCGCTCCTACAATGAGCAGTTCTTC | CASSSSRGQRSYNEQFF
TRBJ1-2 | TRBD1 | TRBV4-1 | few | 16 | TGCGCCAGCAGCCGGTCAGGGACAGGGCCGTTACTTGGCTACACCTTC | CASSRSGTGPLLGYTF
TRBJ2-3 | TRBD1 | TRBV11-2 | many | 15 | TGTGCCAGCAGCTTTGACAGGGCCTCCACAGATACGCAGTATTTT | CASSFDRASTDTQYF
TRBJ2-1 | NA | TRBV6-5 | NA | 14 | TGTGCCAGCAGTTATGGGTCGAGCGTGGGTGAGCAGTTCTTC | CASSYGSSVGEQFF
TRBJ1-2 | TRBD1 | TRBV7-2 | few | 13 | TGTGCCAGCTTTCCTGGGACAGATAACGGCTACACCTTC | CASFPGTDNGYTF
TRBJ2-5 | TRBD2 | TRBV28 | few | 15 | TGTGCCAGCAGTTCGCTAGCGGGGGATGCCGAGACCCAGTACTTC | CASSSLAGDAETQYF
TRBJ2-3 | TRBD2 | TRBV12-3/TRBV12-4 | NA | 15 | TGTGCCAGCAGTCGTGGCGGGGGGAACACAGATACGCAGTATTTT | CASSRGGGNTDTQYF
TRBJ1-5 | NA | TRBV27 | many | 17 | TGTGCCAGCAGTCCTATGGGGCTCTTGCGGCAGGACATGGCCCAGCATTTT | CASSPMGLLRQDMAQHF
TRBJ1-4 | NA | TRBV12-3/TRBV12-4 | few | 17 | TGTGCCAGCAAACCCGGGACATTCGAGGGGGCTAATGAAAAACTGTTTTTT | CASKPGTFEGANEKLFF
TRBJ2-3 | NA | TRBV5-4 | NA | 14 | TGTGCCAGCAGCTTGCCTGGGAGTAGAGATACGCAGTATTTT | CASSLPGSRDTQYF
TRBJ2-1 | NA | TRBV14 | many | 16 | TGTGCCAGCAGCCGACGAGCTACTCGCCCGTACAATGAGCAGTTCTTC | CASSRRATRPYNEQFF
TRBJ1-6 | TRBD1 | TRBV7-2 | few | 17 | TGTGCCAGCAGCCAACCGGACAGGGGCGATACTAATTCACCCCTCCACTTT | CASSQPDRGDTNSPLHF